These 12 T cell receptor beta chains came from one sample sequenced in a study of regulatory T cells in long-lasting Graves disease. As to time point: newly diagnosed GD, antithyroid drugs for less than 3 months. After RNA was extracted from PBMCs, the TCR library was made from it. Arm-PCR with iRepertoire HTBI primers amplified the CDR3 regions for these TCR beta libraries. MiXCR, run by TCRdb on the multiplex PCR reads, gives a single entry per CDR3 protein. Of 500,000 or so distinct CDR3 sequences in the sample, approximately 15% were seen once. Another study also made use of these data, one on T cells in Graves' hyperthyroidism and ophthalmopathy.

The sample here was peripheral blood mononuclear cells (PBMCs), taken at new diagnosis, from a patient treated with antithyroid drugs. These receptors all stem from a woman aged 50 to 65 with Graves disease.

As to this clonotype: A far larger clone is only one base removed, so a read error is likely. The chain carries TRBV28 and TRBJ2-1; 7 bases align to TRBD2. CDR1 is MDHEN and CDR2 is SYDVKM in the germline V gene. This CDR3 has 17 residues. Losses at the gene ends were 3 bases for V and 10 bases for J; bases not matched to a gene: 18. CDR3 sequence (DNA): TGTGCCAGCAGTTTTTACTCGGCGGGAGTGATCTCCTACGAGCAGTTCTTC. It yields the protein CASSFYSAGVISYEQFF.

V usage is TRBV28 and J usage is TRBJ2-1; the D is unclear. CDR3 size: 11 residues. Trimming pared 1 base from V and 10 bases from J, leaving 5 bases between. Germline V gives CDR1 MDHEN, CDR2 SYDVKM. For the CDR3, the DNA is TGTGCCAGCAGTTTATTTGCCGAGCAGTTCTTC. It encodes CASSLFAEQFF.

The gene calls are TRBV2 and TRBJ1-3; D not resolved. The CDR3 totals 17 residues. Germline CDR1 and CDR2: SNHLY and FYNNEI. Trimming removed 7 bases at V and 3 bases at J, with 22 bases between. CDR3 residues: CASKVGGLPELGNTIYF. Here the CDR3 DNA reads TGTGCCAGCAAAGTAGGAGGTCTGCCCGAACTTGGAAACACCATATATTTT.

The chain is built from TRBV4-2 and TRBJ2-5, with TRBD2 matching over 9 bases. TRBJ2-1 explains the end of the DNA better; the J call may be wrong. The CDR3 extends over 18 amino acids. The germline gives CDR1 LGHNA, CDR2 YNFKEQ. CDR3 amino acids: CASSQAVQGLAFPNEQFF. The CDR3 nucleotides read TGTGCCAGCAGCCAAGCGGTTCAGGGACTAGCATTTCCGAATGAGCAGTTCTTC.

This clonotype has more than one count but fewer than ten. A much bigger clone sits one base away, suggesting this may be a read error. J is TRBJ2-7 and V is TRBV12-3 or TRBV12-4; D is uncertain. The CDR3 runs to 13 residues. The CDR3 loop reads CASSLWLSTEHYF. CDR3 DNA sequence: TGTGCCAGCAGTTTATGGCTGTCAACCGAGCATTACTTC.

This clonotype was seen at least ten times. The gene calls are TRBV28 and TRBJ2-1; no clear D gene. The germline gives CDR1 MDHEN, CDR2 SYDVKM. The V end was cut by 2 bases, the J end by 8 bases, with 16 bases between. This CDR3 is 15 amino acids long. CDR3 in amino acids: CASSLRTASGDEQFF. CDR3 nucleotides: TGTGCCAGCAGTTTAAGGACGGCCTCTGGTGATGAGCAGTTCTTC.

This clonotype has a count of ten or more. This chain connects TRBV5-1 to TRBJ2-7, with 13 bases aligning to TRBD2. Trimming cost V 6 bases and J 3 bases; bases outside gene matches: 6. Looked up from germline, CDR1 is SGHRS and CDR2 is YFSETQ. The CDR3 is 15 residues long. The CDR3 sequence is CASTTGTSGIYEQYF. The CDR3 bases are TGCGCCAGCACGACGGGGACTAGCGGGATCTACGAGCAGTACTTC.

This clonotype was detected only a few times. V usage is TRBV5-1 and J usage is TRBJ2-3; perhaps TRBD2 as D (6 bases). The germline V gene encodes CDR1 SGHRS and CDR2 YFSETQ. The CDR3 extends over 16 amino acids. Trimming removed 1 base at V and 2 bases at J, with 14 bases between. The CDR3, as DNA: TGCGCCAGCAGCTTGAGGCCCCGCGGGAACACAGATACGCAGTATTTT. Translated: CASSLRPRGNTDTQYF. The full variable domain, rest sourced from reference TRBV5-1 and TRBJ2-3, is KAGVTQTPRYLIKTRGQQVTLSCSPISGHRSVSWYQQTPGQGLQFLFEYFSETQRNKGNFPGRFSGRQFSNSRSEMNVSTLELGDSALYLCASSLRPRGNTDTQYFGPGTRLTVL.

This clonotype appeared many times. The rearrangement uses TRBV14 and TRBJ2-1, with a weak D call TRBD2 (6 bases). With 4 bases removed from V and 0 bases from J, the gap between germline ends came to 19 bases. This CDR3 contains 18 residues. Germline V gene lookup returns CDR1 SGHDN and CDR2 FVKESK. The CDR3 reads CASSLREGRGSSYNEQFF. DNA for the CDR3: TGTGCCAGCAGCCTTCGTGAGGGGCGGGGAAGCTCCTACAATGAGCAGTTCTTC. The full variable domain, rest sourced from reference TRBV14 and TRBJ2-1, is EAGVTQFPSHSVIEKGQTVTLRCDPISGHDNLYWYRRVMGKEIKFLLHFVKESKQDESGMPNNRFLAERTGGTYSTLKVQPAELEDSGVYFCASSLREGRGSSYNEQFFGPGTRLTVL.

This clonotype turned up a few times. J is TRBJ1-2 and V is TRBV5-1; possibly TRBD1 for D (5 bases). With 0 bases removed from V and 4 bases from J, the gap between germline ends came to 13 bases. The V gene's germline CDR1 is SGHRS and CDR2 YFSETQ. The CDR3 sequence is 15 residues long. The CDR3 region is CASSLVAGGSYGYTF. In nucleotides, the CDR3 is TGCGCCAGCAGCTTGGTAGCTGGGGGATCCTATGGCTACACCTTC. Variable domain in full (rest from reference TRBV5-1 and TRBJ1-2): KAGVTQTPRYLIKTRGQQVTLSCSPISGHRSVSWYQQTPGQGLQFLFEYFSETQRNKGNFPGRFSGRQFSNSRSEMNVSTLELGDSALYLCASSLVAGGSYGYTFGSGTRLTVV.

Notes on this clonotype: A much larger clonotype is one base distant, so this may be a read error. The chain uses TRBV30 and TRBJ2-1; possible D gene TRBD2, 6 bases. The germline V and J ends were trimmed by 5 bases and 10 bases, with 18 bases remaining between them. This CDR3 has 13 residues. Germline CDR1 reads GTSNPN; CDR2 reads SVGIG (reference sequence). Here the CDR3 DNA reads TGTGCCTGGGACGGCGGGGCGGGCTTGGAGCAGTTCTTC. Translating gives CAWDGGAGLEQFF.

This clonotype was found many times. This CDR3 is CASSLPAGNTEAFF. In nucleotides, the CDR3 is TGTGCCAGCAGTTTACCCGCAGGGAACACTGAAGCTTTCTTT. The chain has TRBV28 and TRBJ1-1; D ambiguous. V was cut by 2 bases and J by 1 base, with 8 bases left in between. The CDR3 sequence is 14 residues long. Germline V gene data show CDR1 as MDHEN and CDR2 as SYDVKM.